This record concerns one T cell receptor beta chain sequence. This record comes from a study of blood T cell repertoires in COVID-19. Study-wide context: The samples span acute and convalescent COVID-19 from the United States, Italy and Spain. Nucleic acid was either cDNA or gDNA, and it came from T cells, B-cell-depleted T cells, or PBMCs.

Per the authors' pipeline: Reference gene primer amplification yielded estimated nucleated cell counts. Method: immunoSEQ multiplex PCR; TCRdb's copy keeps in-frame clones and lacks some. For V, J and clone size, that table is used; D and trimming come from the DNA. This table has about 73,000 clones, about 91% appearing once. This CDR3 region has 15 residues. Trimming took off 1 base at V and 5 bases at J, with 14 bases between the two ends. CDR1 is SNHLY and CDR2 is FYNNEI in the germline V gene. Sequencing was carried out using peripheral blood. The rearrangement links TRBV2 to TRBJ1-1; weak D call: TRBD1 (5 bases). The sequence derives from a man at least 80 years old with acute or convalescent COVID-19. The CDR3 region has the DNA TGTGCCAGCAGTGAAGGACAGCCAAGAGCGACTGAAGCTTTCTTT. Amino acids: CASSEGQPRATEAFF.